This T cell receptor beta chain came from a study of shared clonotypes between healthy human individuals (dated by TCRdb to about 2020). General notes on the study: The cohort included a few men and a couple of women between 18 and 49 years of age. For each donor, three plates each were used for CD4 naive and CD4 memory, two plates were used for CD8 naive, and one plate was used for CD8 memory. To increase sequencing depth and limit assay-specific biases, TCR repertoire library preparation and sequencing were carried out by different laboratories using diverse techniques. Leukapheresis yielded between about 0.85 and 10 billion PBMCs per donor. Blood TCR repertoires of four to six healthy adults were deeply sequenced to estimate repertoire size and the extent of clonotype sharing between individuals. The study at large found these results: When several donors were compared, the shared fraction of clonotypes was about 5% for naive CD4, 3.5% to 4% for naive CD8, about 2.4% for memory CD4, and approximately 0.4% for memory CD8. Incomplete sequencing was indicated by rarefaction of sorted-subset datasets, despite the large sequencing depth. Naive subsets generally had larger estimated clonotype richness than memory subsets did. The genetic and exposure-history diversity represented was limited by the small number of donors. Only blood was sampled, and tissue TCR repertoires likely differ from those in blood. Based on pairwise subsampling, the degree of clonotype sharing among donors was expected to be affected by sequencing depth. Clonotypes shared by all four sorted-subset donors showed higher generation probabilities than non-shared clonotypes.

CD8 naive samples consisted of CD45RO-negative cells that were positively selected for CCR7, yielding a CD45RA+CCR7+ population without TemRA cells. Donors were healthy HIV-negative adults with no recently reported acute infections or vaccinations. Every donor was a Caucasian adult residing in Nashville, Tennessee, USA. Blood was obtained by leukapheresis, after which PBMCs were separated by Ficoll-Histopaque density gradient centrifugation and cryopreserved in liquid nitrogen vapor phase. Analytical flow cytometry was used to check the purity and quantity of each magnetically sorted T cell population. From each sorted fraction, genomic DNA was isolated and quantified by UV absorbance on a Nanodrop 2000c. Using the deep immunoSEQ assay, multiplex PCR amplified TCR CDR3 regions from genomic DNA. Extracted genomic DNA from each cell subset was spread evenly across all wells of several immunoSEQ 96-well plates, with each plate serving as a replicate. For sorted subsets, each replicate PCR was loaded with about 0.2 ug genomic DNA, equivalent to about 30,000 T cell genomes. Purified libraries were quantified with a Qubit 3.0 fluorometer, sized on a Bioanalyzer 2100, and re-quantified with the KAPA Library Quantification kit. Every immunoSEQ 96-well plate was sequenced on a separate single-read 150-cycle Illumina NextSeq 550 flow cell. In the original analysis: Because the immunoSEQ output included only junctional sequences and no quality scores, the filtering could not be the same as the filtering used for full-length reads. To assign V/J genes and CDR3, sequences were annotated using PyIR, a Python wrapper for IgBLAST v1.9, with IMGT germline references. Any read was removed if the V/J assignment was weak (E-value above 1e-6), the CDR3 was missing, or the read contained stop codons, out-of-frame junctions, or ambiguous translated residues. V3J clonotypes were defined as sequences sharing the same inferred V gene, J gene, and CDR3 amino acid sequence. The percentage overlap between two repertoires was calculated by dividing the number of shared unique clonotypes by the size of the smaller repertoire. RTK rarefaction, the Chao1 estimator, and Recon v2.1 estimates of unobserved clonotypes were used to assess repertoire richness. OLGA was used to compute generation probabilities for all TCRbeta clonotypes that the gDNA method yielded from a handful of donors. Not all clones reach the TCRdb copy of this immuneACCESS table, which keeps in-frame sequences only. Checked studies attribute under half of the gap to unresolved V genes and leave the rest unexplained. V and J calls and clone size come straight from that table; D and trimming were deduced from the DNA. Recorded for this sample are roughly 2.1 million clones; approximately 94% of them occurred a single time. Roughly 1.7% of the sample belongs to the ten largest clones.

As regards this clone: Its antigen is currently not known. No qualities accompany the bases; no much larger clone lies one base away.

The V end loses 5 bases and the J end loses 6 bases, and a stretch of 19 bases separates them. The CDR3 starts with the cysteine, ends with the phenylalanine, and has 15 residues. Of all the DNA, just the CDR3 is kept, 45 bases in frame from base 1. According to the germline V gene, CDR1 reads SGHTA and CDR2 reads FQGTGA. The chain is made from TRBV7-3 and TRBJ1-1, with no reliable assignment of the D segment. The receptor was derived from a man aged 18 to 30 in good health. Some clones in this sample may be carry-over from other donors' samples. The sample comprised naive CD8+ T cells from PBMCs. What the cell subset or site label conveys for this sample: CD45RA+CCR7+. DNA sequence: TGTGCCAGCAGCCCCCGCGAGGGTCGAAAGTCTGAAGCTTTCTTT. This yields the protein CASSPREGRKSEAFF. The CDR3, completed at both ends by the reference TRBV7-3 and TRBJ1-1 genes, gives the full variable domain GAGVSQTPSNKVTEKGKYVELRCDPISGHTALYWYRQSLGQGPEFLIYFQGTGAADDSGLPNDRFFAVRPEGSVSTLKIQRTERGDSAVYLCASSPREGRKSEAFFGQGTRLTVV.